The present entry profiles one T cell receptor beta chain with its context. V dropped 4 bases and J dropped 4; count of bases not matched to a gene: 4. The CDR3 totals 14 residues. The germline gives CDR1 SGHRS, CDR2 YFSETQ. Original analysis: Nucleated cell counts were estimated from reference gene primer amplification. Sequencing used immunoSEQ multiplex PCR; TCRdb keeps in-frame clones, though not all of them. That table supplies the V and J calls and clone size; D and trimming were determined from the DNA. The sample consists of about 50,000 clones, about 83% of them appearing once. The data were taken from a study of blood T cell repertoires in COVID-19. In the study overall: From T cells, B-cell-depleted T cells, or PBMCs came the material, which was cDNA or gDNA.

The V call is TRBV5-1, the J call TRBJ1-2; TRBD1 matches at 10 bases. The origin of this receptor is a man aged 35-49 years with acute or convalescent COVID-19. The specimen sequenced was peripheral blood. This CDR3 is CASSQDRGAYGYTF. CDR3 in DNA: TGCGCCAGCAGCCAGGACAGGGGGGCCTATGGCTACACCTTC.